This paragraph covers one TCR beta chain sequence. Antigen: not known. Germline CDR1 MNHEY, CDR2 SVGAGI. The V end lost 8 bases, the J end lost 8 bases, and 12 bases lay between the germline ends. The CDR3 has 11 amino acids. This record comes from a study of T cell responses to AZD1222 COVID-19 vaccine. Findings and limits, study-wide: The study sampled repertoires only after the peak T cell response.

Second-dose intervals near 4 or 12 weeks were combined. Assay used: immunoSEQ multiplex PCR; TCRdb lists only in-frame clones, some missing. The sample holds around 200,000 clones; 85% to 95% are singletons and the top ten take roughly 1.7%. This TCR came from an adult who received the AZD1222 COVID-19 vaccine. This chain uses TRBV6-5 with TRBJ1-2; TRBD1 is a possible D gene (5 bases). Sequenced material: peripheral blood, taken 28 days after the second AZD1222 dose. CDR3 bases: TGTGCCAGCGGGGGGGGTGACGGCTACACCTTC. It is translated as CASGGGDGYTF.